Presented here are 23 T cell receptor beta chains from one specimen sequenced in a study of CD8 T cells in Susac syndrome. With random hexamers, roughly 0.5 to 1 ug RNA was reverse transcribed. MiXCR, run by TCRdb on the immunoSEQ multiplex PCR reads, gives a single entry per CDR3 protein. The table records some 300,000 distinct CDR3 sequences, roughly 85% of them present only once. Sequencing used CD8+ T cells from PBMCs. Receptors were obtained from a human donor with multiple sclerosis.

The chain combines TRBV27 with TRBJ1-1, with D possibly matching TRBD1 (5 bases). Deletions cut 2 bases from V and 1 base from J, with 14 bases between. The CDR3 length is 16 residues. The germline CDR1 and CDR2 sequences are MNHEY and SMNVEV (reference sequence). CDR3 sequence reads: CASSLLPQGKNTEAFF. CDR3 bases: TGTGCCAGCAGTTTACTCCCCCAGGGAAAGAACACTGAAGCTTTCTTT.

This chain connects TRBV4-3 to TRBJ2-1, with D possibly TRBD2 on 7 matching bases. V lost 1 base and J 3 bases, leaving 10 bases between the germline ends. The CDR3 contains 15 residues. Germline V gene sequence: CDR1 LGHNA, CDR2 YSLEER. This CDR3 reads CASSQGGGYYNEQFF. As DNA, the CDR3 is TGCGCCAGCAGCCAAGGCGGGGGCTACTACAATGAGCAGTTCTTC.

Here the CDR3 DNA reads TGTGCCAGCAGTTTACTCCCTCTACAGGGGAGCACAGATACGCAGTATTTT. The encoded protein is CASSLLPLQGSTDTQYF. V is TRBV27 and J is TRBJ2-3; TRBD1 aligns across 7 bases. Per the germline V gene, CDR1 is MNHEY and CDR2 is SMNVEV (reference sequence). V lost 2 bases to trimming and J lost 0 bases; unmatched junction nucleotides: 8. The CDR3 extends over 17 amino acids.

The CDR3 protein is CASGLGGRPYNEQFF. In nucleotides, the CDR3 is TGTGCCAGCGGCCTAGGGGGGCGACCCTACAATGAGCAGTTCTTC. The chain recombines TRBV7-6 with TRBJ2-1; D may be TRBD1 or TRBD2 (6 bases each). V lost 8 bases, J lost 2 bases, and 16 bases lay in between. Germline V lookup: CDR1 SGHVS, CDR2 FNYEAQ. The CDR3 consists of 15 residues.

This chain connects TRBV27 to TRBJ1-2, with a weak D call TRBD1 (6 bases). There are 16 residues in the CDR3. The germline CDR1 and CDR2 sequences are MNHEY and SMNVEV (reference sequence). V lost 4 bases, J lost 8 bases, and 23 bases lay in between. In DNA form, the CDR3 reads TGTGCCAGCAGTTCCCTAGCATTTGAAGGGGGGAAAGGCTACACCTTC. It encodes CASSSLAFEGGKGYTF.

V is TRBV24-1 and J is TRBJ2-7; D is possibly TRBD2 (5 bases). V gave up 10 bases and J gave up 4 bases, with 10 bases separating them. This CDR3 region has 11 residues. The germline CDR1 and CDR2 sequences are KGHDR and SFDVKD. CDR3 sequence (DNA): TGTGCCACTGGAGGCGGTTACGAGCAGTACTTC. This gives the protein CATGGGYEQYF.

The genes are TRBV11-2 and TRBJ2-5, with D uncertain. Germline assignment: CDR1 SGHAT and CDR2 FQNNGV. CDR3 length equals 15 residues. Trimming took off 5 bases at V and 5 bases at J, with 18 bases between the two ends. CDR3 amino acids: CASSQIFPSRETQYF. CDR3 coding DNA: TGTGCCAGCAGCCAAATATTCCCCTCCCGGGAGACCCAGTACTTC.

This clonotype was recorded once. The V and J genes are TRBV9 and TRBJ2-1, with 7 bases matching TRBD2. The CDR3 is 15 residues long. CDR1 is SGDLS and CDR2 is YYNGEE in the germline V gene. V dropped 3 bases and J dropped 1; count of bases not matched to a gene: 4. CDR3 in amino acids: CASSGGGGSYNEQFF. The CDR3 nucleotides are TGTGCCAGCAGCGGCGGGGGTGGATCCTACAATGAGCAGTTCTTC.

V usage is TRBV30 and J usage is TRBJ2-4; 10 bases are a match to TRBD1. The length of the CDR3 is 13 residues. The J segment lost 7 bases and the V segment lost 5 bases, leaving 5 bases of the junction unmatched. The V gene's germline CDR1 is GTSNPN and CDR2 SVGIG (reference sequence). The CDR3: CAWGQGGRNIQYF. As DNA, the CDR3 is TGTGCCTGGGGACAGGGGGGAAGGAACATTCAGTACTTC.

V gene TRBV7-3 combines with J gene TRBJ2-4, with D possibly matching TRBD2 (6 bases). In germline, CDR1 is SGHTA, CDR2 FQGTGA. V was clipped by 0 bases and J by 0 bases, with 15 bases between them. This CDR3 has 18 amino acids. As DNA, the CDR3 is TGTGCCAGCAGCTTAACGTCTGGGGGGAATCTAGCCAAAAACATTCAGTACTTC. The encoded protein is CASSLTSGGNLAKNIQYF.

The V gene is TRBV19, the J gene TRBJ1-1; 8 bases match TRBD1. This CDR3 region has 13 residues. Germline V gene data show CDR1 as LNHDA and CDR2 as SQIVND (reference sequence). V dropped 7 bases and J dropped 6; count of bases not matched to a gene: 7. CDR3 sequence: CASTDRGLPEAFF. The CDR3 bases are TGTGCCAGTACTGACAGGGGTTTGCCTGAAGCTTTCTTT.

The V and J genes are TRBV5-4 and TRBJ1-2; perhaps TRBD1 as D (6 bases). With 3 bases removed from V and 4 bases from J, the gap between germline ends came to 10 bases. CDR3 length equals 13 residues. Germline CDR1 SGHNT, CDR2 YYREEE (reference sequence). The CDR3 loop is CASSWSGAYGYTF. DNA for the CDR3: TGTGCCAGCAGCTGGTCGGGGGCCTATGGCTACACCTTC.

This clonotype occurred once. This chain connects TRBV28 to TRBJ1-1, with 8 bases lining up with TRBD1. Germline loops: CDR1 MDHEN, CDR2 SYDVKM. The CDR3 loop spans 14 amino acids. Unmatched junction bases numbered 7, after V lost 6 bases and J lost 4 bases. CDR3 DNA: TGTGCCAGCAGACCCTCCGGGACAGGCACTGAAGCTTTCTTT. It codes for CASRPSGTGTEAFF.

The rearrangement links TRBV4-3 to TRBJ1-2; 9 bases align to TRBD1. Germline values: CDR1 LGHNA, CDR2 YSLEER. The CDR3 covers 15 residues. With 4 bases clipped from V and 4 bases from J, the junction kept 7 bases outside the gene matches. CDR3 coding DNA: TGCGCCAGCAGCCTTACAGGGGGCTCCCGCTATGGCTACACCTTC. As protein: CASSLTGGSRYGYTF.

The V gene is TRBV19, the J gene TRBJ2-4; no definite D call. V gave up 6 bases and J gave up 3 bases, with 12 bases separating them. CDR1 and CDR2 from the germline V gene are LNHDA and SQIVND (reference sequence). The CDR3 is made up of 14 amino acids. The CDR3 region has the DNA TGTGCCAGTAGCCCGCAGGTGGGCAAAAACATTCAGTACTTC. It encodes CASSPQVGKNIQYF. The complete variable domain, with remaining parts taken from reference TRBV19 and TRBJ2-4, reads DGGITQSPKYLFRKEGQNVTLSCEQNLNHDAMYWYRQDPGQGLRLIYYSQIVNDFQKGDIAEGYSVSREKKESFPLTVTSAQKNPTAFYLCASSPQVGKNIQYFGAGTRLSVL.

The rearrangement links TRBV28 to TRBJ2-5, with D maybe TRBD1 (7 bases). V shed 6 bases and J shed 3 bases, with 14 bases lying between them. The CDR3 extends over 14 amino acids. Germline V CDR1 and CDR2: MDHEN, SYDVKM. CDR3 amino acids: CASSRDREEETQYF. In nucleotides, the CDR3 is TGTGCCAGCAGCCGAGACAGGGAGGAAGAGACCCAGTACTTC.

This chain links TRBV27 with TRBJ2-7; possible D gene TRBD2, 5 bases. Germline V CDR1 and CDR2: MNHEY, SMNVEV (reference sequence). The V end was cut by 6 bases, the J end by 7 bases, with 13 bases between. The CDR3 totals 12 residues. CDR3 coding DNA: TGTGCCAGCAGCCTCCCCGGGGTTGAGCAGTACTTC. Protein sequence: CASSLPGVEQYF.

The J gene is TRBJ2-5, the V gene TRBV5-5; TRBD2 aligns across 9 bases. Looked up from germline, CDR1 is SGHKS and CDR2 is YYEKEE (reference sequence). The V segment lost 0 bases and the J segment 6 bases; nucleotides outside the gene matches: 3. This CDR3 has 14 residues. The CDR3 is CASSLVAGGKTQYF. DNA for the CDR3: TGTGCCAGCAGCTTGGTGGCGGGGGGGAAGACCCAGTACTTC.

The chain uses TRBV27 and TRBJ2-7; the D call may be TRBD1 or TRBD2 (5 bases each). The length of the CDR3 is 14 residues. Germline V gene lookup returns CDR1 MNHEY and CDR2 SMNVEV (reference sequence). V gave up 6 bases and J gave up 1 base, with 13 bases separating them. The CDR3: CASRKRGISYEQYF. CDR3 sequence (DNA): TGTGCCAGCAGAAAACGGGGCATATCCTACGAGCAGTACTTC.

The chain couples TRBV13 to TRBJ2-5; 8 positions match TRBD2. V shed 6 bases and J 4 bases; nucleotides not matched to a gene: 10. The germline gives CDR1 PRHDT, CDR2 FYEKMQ (reference sequence). The CDR3 contains 15 residues. The CDR3 spells CASRPPGLVGETQYF. The CDR3 bases are TGTGCCAGCAGACCCCCGGGACTAGTAGGAGAGACCCAGTACTTC.

The rearrangement links TRBV10-3 to TRBJ2-3; the D gene is possibly TRBD2 (5 bases). This CDR3 contains 14 residues. Trimming stripped 10 bases from V and 6 bases from J, with 20 bases between. The germline V gene has CDR1 ENHRY and CDR2 SYGVKD. In nucleotides, the CDR3 is TGTGCCACCCGACTGTCATGGGAGTGGGATACGCAGTATTTT. Residues: CATRLSWEWDTQYF.

The chain has TRBV19 and TRBJ2-7, with a weak D call TRBD1 (6 bases). The CDR3 is 16 amino acids. Trimming shortened V by 3 bases and J by 0 bases, and 15 bases separated the two germline ends. CDR1 and CDR2 from the germline V gene are LNHDA and SQIVND (reference sequence). DNA of the CDR3: TGTGCCAGTAGTATGTCGGACAGTACAAGCTCCTACGAGCAGTACTTC. It yields the protein CASSMSDSTSSYEQYF.

V usage is TRBV12-3 or TRBV12-4 and J usage is TRBJ2-3; 12 bases are shared with TRBD2. The CDR3 has 14 amino acids. The J segment lost 4 bases and the V segment lost 8 bases, leaving 4 bases of the junction unmatched. The CDR3 DNA sequence: TGTGCCAGCCGGCTAGCGGGAGGGCCAGATACGCAGTATTTT. Amino acids: CASRLAGGPDTQYF.